This T cell receptor beta chain was obtained from a study of regulatory and conventional T cells in RAG deficiency. The protocol was immunoSEQ multiplex PCR, while the TCRdb copy is restricted to in-frame clones and leaves out a portion. The sample lists roughly 32,000 clones, 89% occurring once. The germline gives CDR1 SGHRS, CDR2 YFSETQ. The CDR3 spans 13 residues. Trimming took off 4 bases at V and 4 bases at J, with 10 bases between the two ends. These data were also reused for a study on regulatory T cells. Per that paper: Primers: 52 TRBV forward and 13 TRBJ reverse.

Sequencing was performed on CD8+ T cells sorted from blood. The clonotype was recovered from a human donor in good health. J is TRBJ2-3 and V is TRBV5-1; D gene ambiguous. The CDR3 protein is CASSLGLADTQYF. The CDR3 bases are TGCGCCAGCAGCCTTGGTTTGGCAGATACGCAGTATTTT.